The clone carrying this TCR beta chain was seen only a few times. The antigen is not known. Following culture for around 9 days, CD4+ T cells were isolated. Participants completed two doses of the BNT162b2 or mRNA-1273 vaccine. All vaccine recipients tested negative for nucleocapsid antibodies and had never contracted SARS-CoV-2 infection. Cultures had half their medium replaced with IL-2 medium on days 3 and 7. V was cut by 2 bases and J by 4 bases, with 9 bases left in between. The CDR3 totals 15 residues. Germline-derived CDR1 and CDR2 are MNHEY and SVGEGT. This entry comes from a study of vaccination effects on CD4 cells after COVID-19. About the research overall: The culture medium for 2 million or so PBMC per well included about 10 IU/ml IL-2 and about 10 ug/ml peptides.

Study-level findings and limits: Long after vaccination, the clones induced by infection and by vaccine shrank markedly in size.

Libraries were prepared by immunoSEQ multiplex PCR; TCRdb keeps only in-frame clonotypes and omits some of them. Found here are 50,000 to 80,000 clones, roughly 80% of them singletons; the top ten hold roughly 2.2%. V usage is TRBV6-2 or TRBV6-3 and J usage is TRBJ2-6; perhaps TRBD1 as D (6 bases). Sequenced material: CD4+ T cells from PBMCs cultured without peptide, taken after COVID-19 vaccination. The TCR originated in a human donor who received a COVID-19 vaccine. This chain's CDR3 is CASSYGGVGANVLTF. The DNA of the CDR3 is TGTGCCAGCAGTTACGGGGGCGTGGGGGCCAACGTCCTGACTTTC.